What follows describes a single T cell receptor (beta chain). The data belong to a study of PD-L1 blockade in urothelial cancer. Whole-study context: From 2014, patients received atezolizumab, given as 1,200 mg intravenously every 3 weeks. Specimens of blood held a median count of approximately 150,000 T cells.

This table comes from immunoSEQ multiplex PCR, and its TCRdb copy is limited to in-frame clones, with some not included. The sample records fewer than 45,000 clones, around 82% being singletons. This specimen was PBMCs, taken around atezolizumab (anti-PD-L1) treatment. This clonotype was obtained from a man aged 70-80 years with urothelial cancer.

CDR3 sequence (DNA): TGTGCCAGCAGTCAGACACAGGGGACCTCCTATAATTCACCCCTCCACTTT. This encodes CASSQTQGTSYNSPLHF. J is TRBJ1-6 and V is TRBV7-2; 7 nucleotides agree with TRBD1. Trimming took 6 bases from V and 0 from J; bases not matched to a gene: 8. The CDR3 consists of 17 residues. The germline V gene has CDR1 SGHTA and CDR2 FQGNSA.